Below are 32 T cell receptor beta chains sequenced from a single sample in a study of cytomegalovirus exposure and HLA in healthy donors (dated by TCRdb to about 2017). Library prep was done by the immunoSEQ multiplex PCR assay. The multiplex PCR relied on a mix of 60 forward primers for TCR Vbeta segments and 13 reverse primers for TCR Jbeta segments. Held by TCRdb, this immuneACCESS table contains in-frame sequences only and omits some clones. Under half of the omission traces to an unresolved V gene where checked; the cause of the rest is unknown. The sample table records about 160,000 clones; roughly 80% of these occur just once. The ten largest make up over 0.95% of the sample. The sample comprised PBMCs. The receptors here all came from a woman between 45 and 60 years old in good health and CMV-seronegative.

The V and J genes are TRBV27 and TRBJ2-1; the match to TRBD2 covers 14 bases. The CDR3 runs to 15 residues. The V segment lost 6 bases and the J segment 12 bases; nucleotides outside the gene matches: 10. Germline loops: CDR1 MNHEY, CDR2 SMNVEV (reference sequence). CDR3 sequence reads: CASSSTGTSGSWQFF. CDR3 nucleotides: TGTGCCAGCAGCTCTACCGGGACTAGCGGGAGTTGGCAGTTCTTC.

This chain links TRBV19 with TRBJ2-1, with unresolved D. The CDR3 contains 12 residues. Germline lookup yields CDR1 LNHDA and CDR2 SQIVND (reference sequence). Trimming removed 6 bases from V and 8 bases from J, with 11 bases in between. In DNA, the CDR3 is TGTGCCAGTAGGGATTACGGAGATGAGCAGTTCTTC. The encoded protein is CASRDYGDEQFF.

This rearrangement joins TRBV7-2 to TRBJ1-6; possible D gene TRBD1, 5 bases. The germline V and J ends were trimmed by 2 bases and 5 bases, with 10 bases remaining between them. Germline V CDR1 and CDR2: SGHTA, FQGNSA. The CDR3 covers 15 residues. CDR3 sequence reads: CASSLFSGNNSPLHF. The CDR3 nucleotides are TGTGCCAGCAGCTTATTCTCAGGGAATAATTCACCCCTCCACTTT. The full variable domain, rest sourced from reference TRBV7-2 and TRBJ1-6, is GAGVSQSPSNKVTEKGKDVELRCDPISGHTALYWYRQSLGQGLEFLIYFQGNSAPDKSGLPSDRFSAERTGGSVSTLTIQRTQQEDSAVYLCASSLFSGNNSPLHFGNGTRLTVT.

This clone was recorded only once. V usage is TRBV9 and J usage is TRBJ1-3, with TRBD1 matching over 8 bases. V lost 5 bases to trimming and J lost 0 bases; unmatched junction nucleotides: 16. Germline values: CDR1 SGDLS, CDR2 YYNGEE. The CDR3 is 19 amino acids. The CDR3 spells CASRPGTGYGRGSGNTIYF. Written as DNA, the CDR3 is TGTGCCAGCAGACCCGGGACAGGATATGGGCGAGGCTCTGGAAACACCATATATTTT.

V and J are TRBV2 and TRBJ1-2, with 11 bases fitting TRBD1. The CDR3 sequence is 14 residues long. CDR1 and CDR2 from the germline V gene are SNHLY and FYNNEI. With V trimmed by 4 bases and J by 6 bases, 4 bases remained unmatched. The CDR3 DNA reads TGTGCCAGCAGTGTGGGACAGGGGGGTAATGGCTACACCTTC. Its translation is CASSVGQGGNGYTF.

There are a few counts of this clone. This chain connects TRBV6-5 to TRBJ2-1; TRBD1 matches at 7 bases. The germline V gene has CDR1 MNHEY and CDR2 SVGAGI. The CDR3 extends over 16 amino acids. V lost 4 bases and J lost 0; bases outside the gene matches: 6. CDR3: CASSSTGVSSYNEQFF. The CDR3 DNA sequence: TGTGCCAGCAGTTCCACAGGGGTTAGCTCCTACAATGAGCAGTTCTTC.

V and J are TRBV15 and TRBJ1-5, with 12 bases aligning to TRBD1. The CDR3 extends over 16 amino acids. The germline V gene has CDR1 LNHNV and CDR2 YYDKDF (reference sequence). Trimming took 3 bases from V and 6 from J; bases not matched to a gene: 6. CDR3 nucleotide sequence: TGTGCCACCAGCAGTGCCGGGACAGGGGGCTCTCAGCCCCAGCATTTT. It specifies CATSSAGTGGSQPQHF.

V is TRBV28 and J is TRBJ1-4; D uncertain. CDR1 is MDHEN and CDR2 is SYDVKM in the germline V gene. This CDR3 is 15 amino acids long. V was pared by 3 bases and J by 8 bases, with 16 bases between. Here the CDR3 DNA reads TGTGCCAGCAGTTTCAGTATGGCAGTATCCGAAAAACTGTTTTTT. Protein sequence: CASSFSMAVSEKLFF.

The genes are TRBV19 and TRBJ1-1; D remains ambiguous. CDR1 is LNHDA, CDR2 SQIVND, per germline (reference sequence). The CDR3 consists of 13 residues. Trimming took 9 bases from V and 5 from J, leaving 16 bases between them. For the CDR3, the DNA is TGTGCCAGCCAGAGGCCAGTTGGAACTGAAGCTTTCTTT. It encodes CASQRPVGTEAFF.

This clone was detected only a few times. The gene calls are TRBV30 and TRBJ2-1, with D perhaps TRBD1 (6 bases). V was clipped by 0 bases and J by 6 bases, with 15 bases between them. There are 15 residues in the CDR3. The germline gives CDR1 GTSNPN, CDR2 SVGIG (reference sequence). The CDR3 nucleotides are TGTGCCTGGAGTGTAGAGAGGGTCAGGGGCAATGAGCAGTTCTTC. This sequence encodes CAWSVERVRGNEQFF.

This clone was seen a handful of times. V usage is TRBV5-6 and J usage is TRBJ2-1; 7 bases are a match to TRBD2. The germline V gene has CDR1 SGHDT and CDR2 YYEEEE. V lost 3 bases to trimming and J lost 0 bases; unmatched junction nucleotides: 6. The CDR3 length is 16 residues. The CDR3 DNA reads as TGTGCCAGCAGCTGGGGGGGGACTAACTCCTACAATGAGCAGTTCTTC. It encodes CASSWGGTNSYNEQFF.

This clone was observed a few times. The gene calls are TRBV5-1 and TRBJ2-3, with 10 bases aligning to TRBD1. Trimming at V came to 0 bases and at J to 3 bases, leaving 7 bases not matched to a gene. Germline CDR1 and CDR2: SGHRS and YFSETQ. The CDR3 totals 17 residues. The CDR3 region is CASSLEALGQGTDTQYF. In DNA form, the CDR3 reads TGCGCCAGCAGCTTGGAGGCTTTGGGACAGGGGACAGATACGCAGTATTTT.

The chain couples TRBV10-1 to TRBJ2-1, with 7 bases identical to TRBD1. The CDR3 has 16 amino acids. CDR1 is WNHNN and CDR2 is SYGVQD in the germline V gene (reference sequence). V gave up 4 bases and J gave up 7 bases; unmatched junction bases: 13. For the CDR3, the DNA is TGCGCCAGCAGTGCCTTTGAAGGGGGCCATTCGAATGAGCAGTTCTTC. Translation gives CASSAFEGGHSNEQFF.

The chain couples TRBV6-5 to TRBJ2-3; weak D call: TRBD2 (5 bases). CDR3 length: 14 amino acids. Germline CDR1 reads MNHEY; CDR2 reads SVGAGI. V lost 0 bases, J lost 1 base, and 5 bases lay in between. The CDR3 loop is CASSYSGGTDTQYF. Here the CDR3 DNA reads TGTGCCAGCAGTTACTCCGGGGGCACAGATACGCAGTATTTT.

This clone was seen a few times. The rearrangement links TRBV19 to TRBJ1-3; D is ambiguous. The CDR3 is made up of 16 amino acids. The V gene lost 7 bases and the J gene lost 5 bases, with 21 bases spanning the gap. The germline V gene has CDR1 LNHDA and CDR2 SQIVND (reference sequence). This CDR3 reads CASIRRPSTPRNTIYF. DNA of the CDR3: TGTGCCAGTATTCGGCGGCCCTCTACCCCGCGAAACACCATATATTTT.

The chain uses TRBV19 and TRBJ1-6, with D uncertain. There are 16 residues in the CDR3. CDR1 is LNHDA, CDR2 SQIVND, per germline (reference sequence). The V end lost 3 bases, the J end lost 0 bases, and 9 bases lay between the germline ends. This CDR3 reads CASSISGSSYNSPLHF. The CDR3 DNA is TGTGCCAGTAGTATCTCGGGGAGCTCCTATAATTCACCCCTCCACTTT.

This chain connects TRBV18 to TRBJ2-7, with unresolved D. The length of the CDR3 is 13 residues. Germline V gives CDR1 KGHSH, CDR2 LQKENI. V lost 2 bases, J lost 0 bases, and 5 bases lay in between. The CDR3 DNA sequence: TGTGCCAGCTCACCAGGGCCCTCCTACGAGCAGTACTTC. Protein sequence: CASSPGPSYEQYF.

The chain has TRBV6-5 and TRBJ2-7; 7 positions agree with TRBD1. V lost 4 bases to trimming and J lost 0 bases; unmatched junction nucleotides: 6. CDR3 length: 15 amino acids. In germline, CDR1 is MNHEY, CDR2 SVGAGI. The CDR3 DNA follows: TGTGCCAGCAGTTCCCCGGGACAGATCTCCTACGAGCAGTACTTC. Protein: CASSSPGQISYEQYF.

V usage is TRBV30 and J usage is TRBJ1-6, with TRBD1 matching over 9 bases. This CDR3 contains 14 residues. Per the germline V gene, CDR1 is GTSNPN and CDR2 is SVGIG (reference sequence). Trimming cost V 5 bases and J 9 bases; bases outside gene matches: 8. CDR3: CAWVTGTGSSPLHF. As DNA, the CDR3 is TGTGCCTGGGTTACCGGGACAGGGAGTTCACCCCTCCACTTT. The full variable domain, rest sourced from reference TRBV30 and TRBJ1-6, is SQTIHQWPATLVQPVGSPLSLECTVEGTSNPNLYWYRQAAGRGLQLLFYSVGIGQISSEVPQNLSASRPQDRQFILSSKKLLLSDSGFYLCAWVTGTGSSPLHFGNGTRLTVT.

This clone appeared once. This rearrangement joins TRBV5-4 to TRBJ1-2; tentatively, D is TRBD1 (5 bases). The CDR3 is 13 amino acids. CDR1 is SGHNT and CDR2 is YYREEE in the germline V gene (reference sequence). Trimming stripped 0 bases from V and 8 bases from J, with 11 bases between. CDR3 nucleotide sequence: TGTGCCAGCAGCTTGGTTTCAGGGTTCGGCTACACCTTC. The encoded protein is CASSLVSGFGYTF.

This sequence joins TRBV5-1 and TRBJ1-1; tentatively, D is TRBD1 (5 bases). The CDR3 spans 14 residues. Per germline, CDR1 SGHRS and CDR2 YFSETQ. V lost 6 bases and J 4 bases, leaving 16 bases between the germline ends. The CDR3 region has the DNA TGCGCCAGCAAGTCTTCATTCGGGGGCACTGAAGCTTTCTTT. Amino acid sequence: CASKSSFGGTEAFF.

The V gene is TRBV27, the J gene TRBJ2-3; TRBD2 aligns across 12 bases. The CDR3 extends over 15 amino acids. Germline V lookup: CDR1 MNHEY, CDR2 SMNVEV (reference sequence). V gave up 6 bases and J gave up 3 bases; unmatched junction bases: 4. CDR3 amino acids: CASSTSGRLTDTQYF. In DNA form, the CDR3 reads TGTGCCAGCAGCACTAGCGGGAGGCTGACAGATACGCAGTATTTT.

V usage is TRBV30 and J usage is TRBJ1-2; D is unclear. The CDR3 spans 12 residues. Trimming cost V 1 base and J 8 bases, with 11 bases left between them. Germline assignment: CDR1 GTSNPN and CDR2 SVGIG (reference sequence). The CDR3 DNA reads TGTGCCTGGAGTGACGGAGCGTTGGGCTACACCTTC. This translates into CAWSDGALGYTF.

The chain is built from TRBV4-1 and TRBJ2-7, with 7 bases fitting TRBD2. J was trimmed by 4 bases and V by 3 bases; bases with no gene match: 12. Germline values: CDR1 MGHRA, CDR2 YSYEKL. The CDR3 contains 16 residues. The CDR3 DNA is TGCGCCAGCAGCCATTTCCGCGGGAGAGGGTTATACGAGCAGTACTTC. Translation gives CASSHFRGRGLYEQYF.

This clone has just a few counts. The chain joins TRBV10-3 to TRBJ1-2, with D perhaps TRBD1 (5 bases). Trimming removed 2 bases from V and 4 bases from J, with 8 bases in between. Germline lookup yields CDR1 ENHRY and CDR2 SYGVKD. The CDR3 loop spans 13 amino acids. This CDR3 reads CAISEGRGYGYTF. In DNA form, the CDR3 reads TGTGCCATCAGTGAGGGGAGGGGCTATGGCTACACCTTC.

The rearrangement uses TRBV19 and TRBJ1-5; 9 bases map to TRBD1. V trimming: 6 bases; J trimming: 4 bases; junction bases outside the gene matches: 4. This CDR3 comprises 14 residues. Per germline, CDR1 LNHDA and CDR2 SQIVND (reference sequence). The CDR3 loop reads CASRRTGVNQPQHF. The DNA of the CDR3 is TGTGCCAGTAGGAGGACAGGGGTGAATCAGCCCCAGCATTTT.

V gene TRBV7-9 combines with J gene TRBJ1-1; D is perhaps TRBD1 (5 bases). V was cut by 8 bases and J by 2 bases, with 12 bases left in between. Germline V lookup: CDR1 SEHNR, CDR2 FQNEAQ (reference sequence). The CDR3 is 13 amino acids. CDR3 bases: TGTGCCAGCGCGCACGACAGAAACACTGAAGCTTTCTTT. This sequence encodes CASAHDRNTEAFF.

This chain joins TRBV4-1 and TRBJ2-1; D is possibly TRBD1 (5 bases). Trimming stripped 4 bases from V and 0 bases from J, with 13 bases between. This CDR3 spans 16 amino acids. Germline V gene lookup returns CDR1 MGHRA and CDR2 YSYEKL. The CDR3 here is CASSPTEKSSYNEQFF. For the CDR3, the DNA is TGCGCCAGCAGCCCGACAGAGAAAAGCTCCTACAATGAGCAGTTCTTC.

The chain links TRBV5-4 to TRBJ2-5; 7 bases are a match to TRBD1. Gene TRBJ2-7 matches the end of the DNA better, so the J call may be wrong. In germline, CDR1 is SGHNT, CDR2 YYREEE (reference sequence). The CDR3 is 14 amino acids. Written as DNA, the CDR3 is TGTGCCAGCAGCAACAGGGGAAGCTCCTACGAGCAGTACTTC. This encodes CASSNRGSSYEQYF.

This clone was recorded once. The V call is TRBV18, the J call TRBJ2-3, with a tentative D call TRBD1 (6 bases). Germline V gene sequence: CDR1 KGHSH, CDR2 LQKENI. The V end was cut by 6 bases, the J end by 4 bases, with 11 bases between. The CDR3 sequence is 13 residues long. The DNA for the CDR3 is TGTGCCAGCTCTTTGGGGGCCCCAGATACGCAGTATTTT. Residues: CASSLGAPDTQYF. The full variable domain, rest sourced from reference TRBV18 and TRBJ2-3, is NAGVMQNPRHLVRRRGQEARLRCSPMKGHSHVYWYRQLPEEGLKFMVYLQKENIIDESGMPKERFSAEFPKEGPSILRIQQVVRGDSAAYFCASSLGAPDTQYFGPGTRLTVL.

V and J are TRBV15 and TRBJ2-1, with 9 bases lining up with TRBD1. This CDR3 is built from 14 residues. V lost 4 bases and J lost 6; bases outside the gene matches: 4. The germline V gene has CDR1 LNHNV and CDR2 YYDKDF (reference sequence). CDR3 residues: CATSMGQGRNEQFF. DNA of the CDR3: TGTGCCACCAGCATGGGACAGGGTCGCAATGAGCAGTTCTTC.

This rearrangement joins TRBV7-9 to TRBJ2-1, with 7 nucleotides matching TRBD1. The trim removed 5 bases at V and 0 bases at J, leaving 7 bases unmatched. The CDR3 length is 16 residues. Germline V lookup: CDR1 SEHNR, CDR2 FQNEAQ (reference sequence). CDR3 nucleotide sequence: TGTGCCAGCAGCCCACGACAGGGAAGCTCCTACAATGAGCAGTTCTTC. Its translation: CASSPRQGSSYNEQFF.